This T cell receptor beta chain was documented in a study of shared clonotypes between healthy human individuals. Study as a whole: Researchers assigned three CD4 naive, three CD4 memory, two CD8 naive and one CD8 memory plate to each donor. The study's findings and limits: The diversity represented, both genetic and in exposure history, was limited by few donors.

From germline, CDR1 is SEHNR and CDR2 FQNEAQ (reference sequence). V was trimmed by 5 bases and J by 4 bases, leaving 7 bases between them. There are 12 residues in the CDR3. The table came from immunoSEQ multiplex PCR; TCRdb's copy has only in-frame clones and leaves some out. The data show roughly 850,000 clones, with roughly 96% seen just once and about 0.25% held by the top ten. Details on this clone: Antigen unknown. The same CDR3 also results from other DNA sequences found in this sample.

Naive CD8 cells were CD45RO-negative, positively selected for CCR7, excluding terminally differentiated effector memory CD45RA+ cells. Each donor was a Caucasian adult residing in Nashville, Tennessee. V is TRBV7-9 and J is TRBJ2-3; D is uncertain. This sequence originates from a man younger than 45 in good health. The sample consisted of naive CD8+ T cells sorted from blood. CDR3 sequence reads: CASSPSPDTQYF. The CDR3 coding sequence is TGTGCCAGCAGCCCGTCCCCAGATACGCAGTATTTT.